The following is a TCR beta chain sequence with its context. Its cognate antigen is unknown. The data were obtained in a study of cytomegalovirus exposure and HLA in healthy donors. CDR1 is SGDLS and CDR2 is YYNGEE in the germline V gene. The CDR3 consists of 14 residues. V lost 0 bases to trimming and J lost 1 base, with 8 bases between them. Study results and limitations: Highly shared sequence variants in one cluster were likely a sequencing artifact. Reports indicate that TCR beta sequences accurately predicted the HLA-A and HLA-B alleles of most subjects.

In the PCR, 60 Vbeta and 13 Jbeta primers were used. Sequenced by immunoSEQ multiplex PCR; TCRdb stores in-frame clones only, minus some. In the table there are about 160,000 clones, around 79% of which are singletons. The sequenced sample consisted of PBMCs. This sequence originates from a man aged 40-49 years in good health and CMV-seronegative. The genes are TRBV9 and TRBJ2-7; unclear D gene. For the CDR3, the DNA is TGTGCCAGCAGCGTAGTGTCAGGTTCCTACGAGCAGTACTTC. Encoded protein: CASSVVSGSYEQYF.